The 25 T cell receptor beta chains listed next were all sequenced from one sample in a study of preoperative IRX-2 immunotherapy in early breast cancer. Treatment noted: preoperative locoregional IRX-2 cytokine immunotherapy. The protocol was immunoSEQ multiplex PCR, while the TCRdb copy is restricted to in-frame clones and leaves out a portion. This sample has more than 10,000 clones; approximately 90% occur once, and the top ten carry approximately 31%. This material was obtained from a patient treated with IRX-2 immunotherapy. Source of these receptors: a human donor with breast cancer.

The CDR3 coding sequence is TGTGCCAGCAGCCAGGGTTCACTAGCGTCCCGCACAGATACGCAGTATTTT. Translating it yields CASSQGSLASRTDTQYF. J is TRBJ2-3 and V is TRBV4-2; 7 positions agree with TRBD2. The V gene's germline CDR1 is LGHNA and CDR2 YNFKEQ. Trimming removed 3 bases from V and 1 base from J; junction bases left unmatched: 10. There are 17 residues in the CDR3.

V gene TRBV10-3 combines with J gene TRBJ2-6, with 7 bases identical to TRBD1. The germline CDR1 and CDR2 sequences are ENHRY and SYGVKD. Losses at the gene ends were 3 bases for V and 0 bases for J; bases not matched to a gene: 8. CDR3 length: 18 amino acids. For the CDR3, the DNA is TGTGCCATCAGTGACTCGGGACAGATTTACTCTGGGGCCAACGTCCTGACTTTC. Its translation: CAISDSGQIYSGANVLTF.

The chain links TRBV15 to TRBJ2-6; no reliable D call. With 0 bases removed from V and 0 bases from J, the gap between germline ends came to 3 bases. The CDR3 contains 15 residues. The germline V gene has CDR1 LNHNV and CDR2 YYDKDF (reference sequence). CDR3 sequence reads: CATSRDLSGANVLTF. The CDR3 DNA is TGTGCCACCAGCAGAGATCTCTCTGGGGCCAACGTCCTGACTTTC.

This rearrangement joins TRBV18 to TRBJ1-2, with TRBD1 as a possible D gene (5 bases). CDR3 size: 15 residues. Germline V gene data show CDR1 as KGHSH and CDR2 as LQKENI. V gave up 3 bases and J gave up 0 bases, with 11 bases separating them. The CDR3: CASSPGTEPNYGYTF. Written as DNA, the CDR3 is TGTGCCAGCTCACCCGGGACCGAACCTAACTATGGCTACACCTTC. Complete variable domain (other parts from reference TRBV18 and TRBJ1-2): NAGVMQNPRHLVRRRGQEARLRCSPMKGHSHVYWYRQLPEEGLKFMVYLQKENIIDESGMPKERFSAEFPKEGPSILRIQQVVRGDSAAYFCASSPGTEPNYGYTFGSGTRLTVV.

The V call is TRBV19, the J call TRBJ1-5; the D is unclear. V was cut by 3 bases and J by 2 bases, with 11 bases left in between. Germline lookup yields CDR1 LNHDA and CDR2 SQIVND (reference sequence). The CDR3 loop spans 15 amino acids. Here the CDR3 reads CASSIKTGGNQPQHF. The CDR3 DNA is TGTGCCAGTAGTATTAAAACGGGAGGCAATCAGCCCCAGCATTTT.

The chain is built from TRBV11-2 and TRBJ1-1; D not certain. CDR3 length: 14 amino acids. CDR1 and CDR2 from the germline V gene are SGHAT and FQNNGV. V was pared by 7 bases and J by 5 bases, with 17 bases between. CDR3 protein: CASTPGRGRTEAFF. As DNA, the CDR3 is TGTGCCAGCACCCCGGGCCGGGGAAGGACTGAAGCTTTCTTT. The full variable domain, with the rest looked up from reference TRBV11-2 and TRBJ1-1, is EAGVAQSPRYKIIEKRQSVAFWCNPISGHATLYWYQQILGQGPKLLIQFQNNGVVDDSQLPKDRFSAERLKGVDSTLKIQPAKLEDSAVYLCASTPGRGRTEAFFGQGTRLTVV.

This chain joins TRBV6-5 and TRBJ2-1; D may be TRBD2 (6 bases). V gave up 2 bases and J gave up 4 bases, with 9 bases separating them. Germline values: CDR1 MNHEY, CDR2 SVGAGI. There are 14 residues in the CDR3. The CDR3 reads CASSYGGIYNEQFF. The CDR3 DNA reads as TGTGCCAGCAGTTACGGGGGGATATACAATGAGCAGTTCTTC.

This rearrangement joins TRBV2 to TRBJ1-2; TRBD1 agrees at 9 bases. V gave up 7 bases and J gave up 8 bases; unmatched junction bases: 8. The CDR3 has 13 amino acids. CDR1 SNHLY and CDR2 FYNNEI come from the germline V gene. CDR3 residues: CASTVTGGEGYTF. DNA of the CDR3: TGTGCCAGCACTGTGACAGGGGGGGAGGGCTACACCTTC.

The chain joins TRBV6-5 to TRBJ1-6, with D perhaps TRBD1 (6 bases). The CDR3 runs 15 residues. V was pared by 4 bases and J by 6 bases, with 13 bases between. Germline-derived CDR1 and CDR2 are MNHEY and SVGAGI. The CDR3 is CASSLTGILNSPLHF. The CDR3 nucleotides are TGTGCCAGCAGTTTGACAGGAATTCTTAATTCACCCCTCCACTTT.

The gene calls are TRBV10-2 and TRBJ2-3, with 8 bases matching TRBD2. Looked up from germline, CDR1 is WSHSY and CDR2 is SAAADI. CDR3 length equals 16 residues. Unmatched junction bases numbered 18, after V lost 10 bases and J lost 6 bases. The CDR3 nucleotides are TGCGCCACAAAGGTCGGGGGGGCTCCATTTACCGATACGCAGTATTTT. This translates into CATKVGGAPFTDTQYF.

This chain connects TRBV5-4 to TRBJ1-2; TRBD1 agrees at 10 bases. With 3 bases clipped from V and 8 bases from J, the junction kept 4 bases outside the gene matches. CDR3 length: 13 amino acids. The germline V gene encodes CDR1 SGHNT and CDR2 YYREEE (reference sequence). This CDR3 is CASSSGTGEGYTF. Here the CDR3 DNA reads TGTGCCAGCAGCTCCGGGACAGGGGAAGGCTACACCTTC.

The V gene is TRBV11-3, the J gene TRBJ2-7, with D hard to call. The CDR3 runs 13 residues. CDR1 and CDR2 from the germline V gene are SGHNT and YENEEA. Trimming shortened V by 1 base and J by 3 bases, and 7 bases separated the two germline ends. The CDR3 spells CASSLVAHYEQYF. The CDR3 bases are TGTGCCAGCAGCTTAGTGGCCCACTACGAGCAGTACTTC.

The rearrangement links TRBV27 to TRBJ1-1; D gene unclear. The CDR3 is 9 amino acids. V was shortened by 6 bases and J by 12 bases, with 8 bases between the two germline ends. In germline, CDR1 is MNHEY, CDR2 SMNVEV (reference sequence). The CDR3 DNA reads TGTGCCAGCAGCCCCGGCTCTTTCTTT. Translating gives CASSPGSFF.

The gene calls are TRBV19 and TRBJ2-1; tentatively, D is TRBD1 or TRBD2 (5 bases each). Germline CDR1 reads LNHDA; CDR2 reads SQIVND (reference sequence). The ends were cut back, 5 bases at V and 4 bases at J, with 15 bases in the middle. The CDR3 extends over 15 amino acids. CDR3 loop: CASSFAGTRYNEQFF. The DNA for the CDR3 is TGTGCCAGTAGTTTTGCCGGGACGAGATACAATGAGCAGTTCTTC.

This chain connects TRBV7-9 to TRBJ1-2, with TRBD1 matching over 7 bases. CDR1 is SEHNR, CDR2 FQNEAQ, per germline (reference sequence). V lost 6 bases and J lost 3; bases outside the gene matches: 7. This CDR3 is 14 amino acids long. DNA for the CDR3: TGTGCCAGCAGTACGGGACAGTGGGACTATGGCTACACCTTC. As protein: CASSTGQWDYGYTF.

The chain couples TRBV27 to TRBJ1-3; unclear D gene. Germline CDR1 MNHEY, CDR2 SMNVEV (reference sequence). The V end lost 5 bases, the J end lost 4 bases, and 12 bases lay between the germline ends. The length of the CDR3 is 14 residues. CDR3 in DNA: TGTGCCAGCAGTCCCCTCCTGGAAGGAAACACCATATATTTT. Translated, it gives CASSPLLEGNTIYF.

The gene calls are TRBV6-5 and TRBJ1-2; 11 bases map to TRBD1. The CDR3 covers 16 residues. The J segment lost 2 bases and the V segment lost 2 bases, leaving 4 bases of the junction unmatched. Germline loops: CDR1 MNHEY, CDR2 SVGAGI. CDR3 in DNA: TGTGCCAGCAGTTACCGGACAGGGGGCTTAAACTATGGCTACACCTTC. It specifies CASSYRTGGLNYGYTF.

The V call is TRBV4-2, the J call TRBJ2-2, with D possibly matching TRBD2 (5 bases). Germline CDR1 is LGHNA and CDR2 is YNFKEQ. Deletions cut 9 bases from V and 2 bases from J, with 16 bases between. The CDR3 spans 15 residues. CDR3 sequence reads: CASDTGNTNTGELFF. CDR3 DNA sequence: TGTGCCAGTGACACCGGGAACACCAACACCGGGGAGCTGTTTTTT.

V is TRBV18 and J is TRBJ2-2; D not certain. V shed 0 bases and J shed 1 base, with 6 bases lying between them. CDR3 length: 15 residues. Germline CDR1 reads KGHSH; CDR2 reads LQKENI. In nucleotides, the CDR3 is TGTGCCAGCTCACCACCGACGGGGAACACCGGGGAGCTGTTTTTT. This gives the protein CASSPPTGNTGELFF.

This chain connects TRBV18 to TRBJ2-3; 9 bases map to TRBD1. The CDR3 extends over 15 amino acids. From germline, CDR1 is KGHSH and CDR2 LQKENI. The V and J ends lost 6 bases and 2 bases, in that order; junction bases with no gene match: 6. The CDR3 region is CASSPGQGNTDTQYF. CDR3 bases: TGTGCCAGCTCCCCGGGACAGGGCAACACAGATACGCAGTATTTT. Using reference TRBV18 and TRBJ2-3 for the parts outside the CDR3, the full variable domain is NAGVMQNPRHLVRRRGQEARLRCSPMKGHSHVYWYRQLPEEGLKFMVYLQKENIIDESGMPKERFSAEFPKEGPSILRIQQVVRGDSAAYFCASSPGQGNTDTQYFGPGTRLTVL.

V gene TRBV11-2 combines with J gene TRBJ2-3; 11 bases agree with TRBD1. V gave up 3 bases and J gave up 5 bases; unmatched junction bases: 7. CDR1 and CDR2 from the germline V gene are SGHAT and FQNNGV. The CDR3 sequence is 16 residues long. The CDR3 DNA follows: TGTGCCAGCAGCTTCTCCGGACAGGGGGCCGGAGATACGCAGTATTTT. This translates into CASSFSGQGAGDTQYF.

The chain carries TRBV5-4 and TRBJ2-6, with no clear D. The CDR3 covers 16 residues. V was cut by 0 bases and J by 0 bases, with 7 bases left in between. The germline gives CDR1 SGHNT, CDR2 YYREEE (reference sequence). The CDR3 is CASSLVHYSGANVLTF. The CDR3 DNA reads TGTGCCAGCAGCTTGGTTCACTACTCTGGGGCCAACGTCCTGACTTTC.

V usage is TRBV28 and J usage is TRBJ1-5; TRBD1 is a possible D gene (6 bases). CDR1 MDHEN and CDR2 SYDVKM come from the germline V gene. The CDR3 has 16 residues. The V end lost 5 bases, the J end lost 4 bases, and 18 bases lay between the germline ends. CDR3 protein: CASSPYRTEPNQPQHF. CDR3 nucleotide sequence: TGTGCCAGCAGTCCCTACAGGACAGAGCCAAATCAGCCCCAGCATTTT.

The chain carries TRBV7-3 and TRBJ2-5; D could derive from TRBD1 or TRBD2 (6 bases each). Per the germline V gene, CDR1 is SGHTA and CDR2 is FQGTGA. V lost 1 base to trimming and J lost 4 bases, with 19 bases between them. The CDR3 loop spans 17 amino acids. CDR3 loop: CASSLIGGGDVSETQYF. CDR3 nucleotides: TGTGCCAGCAGCTTAATCGGAGGGGGAGATGTGTCAGAGACCCAGTACTTC.

This chain joins TRBV10-1 and TRBJ1-1; D is ambiguous. Looked up from germline, CDR1 is WNHNN and CDR2 is SYGVQD (reference sequence). The V gene lost 2 bases and the J gene lost 6 bases, with 13 bases spanning the gap. The CDR3 has 14 amino acids. The CDR3 loop is CASSEDHQRAEAFF. The CDR3 DNA reads as TGCGCCAGCAGTGAGGACCATCAACGCGCTGAAGCTTTCTTT.